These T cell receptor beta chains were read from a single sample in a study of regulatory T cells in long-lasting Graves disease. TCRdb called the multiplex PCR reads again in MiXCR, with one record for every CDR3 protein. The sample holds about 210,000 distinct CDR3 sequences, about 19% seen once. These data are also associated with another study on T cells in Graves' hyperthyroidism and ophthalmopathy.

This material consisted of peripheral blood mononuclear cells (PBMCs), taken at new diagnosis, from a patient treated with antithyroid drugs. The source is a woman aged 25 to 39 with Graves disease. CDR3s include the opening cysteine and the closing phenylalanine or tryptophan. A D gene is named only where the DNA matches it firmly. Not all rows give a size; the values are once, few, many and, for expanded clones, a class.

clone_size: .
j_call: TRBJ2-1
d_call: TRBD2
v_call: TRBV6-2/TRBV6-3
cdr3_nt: TGTGCCAGCAAATCCGGGACTAGCGGGAGACTTGAGCAGTTCTTC
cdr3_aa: CASKSGTSGRLEQFF

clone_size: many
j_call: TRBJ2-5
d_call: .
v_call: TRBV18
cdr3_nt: TGTGCCAGCTCCTCCGTCGAGAAGATGCAAGAGACCCAGTACTTC
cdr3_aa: CASSSVEKMQETQYF

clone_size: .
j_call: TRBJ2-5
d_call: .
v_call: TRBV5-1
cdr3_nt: TGCGCCAGCAGTTCACCCTCCCTCGGGTTACAAGAGACCCAGTACTTC
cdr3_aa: CASSSPSLGLQETQYF

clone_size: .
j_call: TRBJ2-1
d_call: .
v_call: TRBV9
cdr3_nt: TGTGCCAGCAGCCCCCGTTCCGTAGGTTCCTACAATGAGCAGTTCTTC
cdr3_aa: CASSPRSVGSYNEQFF

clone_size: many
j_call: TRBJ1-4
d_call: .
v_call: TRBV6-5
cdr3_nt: TGTGCCAGCAGTTACGTAGGTAGAAGTGAAAAACTGTTTTTT
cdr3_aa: CASSYVGRSEKLFF

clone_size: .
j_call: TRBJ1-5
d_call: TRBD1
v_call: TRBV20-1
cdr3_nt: TGCAGTGCTAGAGATGGGACAGGGGCCTATAGCAATCAGCCCCAGCATTTT
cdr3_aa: CSARDGTGAYSNQPQHF

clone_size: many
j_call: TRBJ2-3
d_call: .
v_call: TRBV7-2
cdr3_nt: TGTGCCAGCAGCACGGACATAGCAACAGATACGCAGTATTTT
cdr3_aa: CASSTDIATDTQYF

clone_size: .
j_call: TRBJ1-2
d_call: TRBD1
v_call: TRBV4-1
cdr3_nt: TGCGCCAGCACCGCCTCGGACAGGGCCTATGGCTACACCTTC
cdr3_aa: CASTASDRAYGYTF

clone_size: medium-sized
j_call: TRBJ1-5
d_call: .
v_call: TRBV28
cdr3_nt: TGTGCCAGCAGTTCATCGGCAAGCAATCAGCCCCAGCATTTT
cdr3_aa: CASSSSASNQPQHF

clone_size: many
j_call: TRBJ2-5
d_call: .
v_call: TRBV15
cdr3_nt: TGTGCCACCAGCAGAGAAAGGGGGAGGGCCCAGTACTTC
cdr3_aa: CATSRERGRAQYF

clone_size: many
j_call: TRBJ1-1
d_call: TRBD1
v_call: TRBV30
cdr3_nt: TGTGCCTGGAAAGGGGGCCTTGAAGCTTTCTTT
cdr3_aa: CAWKGGLEAFF

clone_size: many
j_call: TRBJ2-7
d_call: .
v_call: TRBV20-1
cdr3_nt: TGCAGCGGAGACTACTCCTACGAGCAGTACTTC
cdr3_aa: CSGDYSYEQYF

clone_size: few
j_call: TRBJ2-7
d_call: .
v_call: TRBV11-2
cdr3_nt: TGTGCCAGCAGCTTAGATTGGGGCAAACCCTACGAGCAGTACTTC
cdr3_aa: CASSLDWGKPYEQYF

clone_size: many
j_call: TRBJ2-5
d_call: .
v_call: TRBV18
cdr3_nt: TGTGCCAGCTCACCGGAACAGGGCTTACAAGAGACCCAGTACTTC
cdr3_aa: CASSPEQGLQETQYF

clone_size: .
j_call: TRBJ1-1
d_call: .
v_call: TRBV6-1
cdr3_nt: TGTGCCGCCTGGGGGGTAACTGGAGCTTTCTTT
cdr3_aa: CAAWGVTGAFF

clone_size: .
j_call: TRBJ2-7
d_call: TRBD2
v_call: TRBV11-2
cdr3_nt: TGTGCCAGCAGCTATAGCGGGGGGCCGTACGAGCAGTACTTC
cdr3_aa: CASSYSGGPYEQYF

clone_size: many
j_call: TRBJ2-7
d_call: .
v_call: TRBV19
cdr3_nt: TGTGCCAGTAGTATGGGGAGAGGCGGTCCCTACGAGCAGTACTTC
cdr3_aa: CASSMGRGGPYEQYF

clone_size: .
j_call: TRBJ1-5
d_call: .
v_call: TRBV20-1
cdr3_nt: TGCAGTGCCAAGGGGGAGAACAATCAGCCCCAGCATTTT
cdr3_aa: CSAKGENNQPQHF

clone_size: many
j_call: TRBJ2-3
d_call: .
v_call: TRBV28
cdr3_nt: TGTGCCAGCAGTCCCAATAAGTGGGATACGCAGTATTTT
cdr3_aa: CASSPNKWDTQYF

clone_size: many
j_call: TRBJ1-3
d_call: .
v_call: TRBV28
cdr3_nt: TGTGCCAGCAGTATATCAAACCGGGTCTCCCCTGGGGACACCATATATTTT
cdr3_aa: CASSISNRVSPGDTIYF

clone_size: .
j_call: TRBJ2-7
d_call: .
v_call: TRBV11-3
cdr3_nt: TGTGCCAGCAGCCCGGACTCGAGCTCCTACGAGCAGTACTTC
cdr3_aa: CASSPDSSSYEQYF

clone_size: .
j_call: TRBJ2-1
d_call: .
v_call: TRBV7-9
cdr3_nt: TGTGCCAGCAGCTCAACGGGCGGAGTCGCCTCCTACAATGAGCAGTTCTTC
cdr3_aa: CASSSTGGVASYNEQFF

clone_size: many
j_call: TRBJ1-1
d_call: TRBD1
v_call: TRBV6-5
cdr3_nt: TGTGCCAGCAGTTACTCCTTAACAGGGGCCCAGAGTGAAGCTTTCTTT
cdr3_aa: CASSYSLTGAQSEAFF

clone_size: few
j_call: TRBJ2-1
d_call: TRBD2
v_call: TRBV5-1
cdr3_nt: TGCGCCAGCAGCTCGGGACTAATCAGCTCCTACAATGAGCAGTTCTTC
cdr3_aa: CASSSGLISSYNEQFF

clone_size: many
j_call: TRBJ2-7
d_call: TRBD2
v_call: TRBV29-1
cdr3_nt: TGCAGCGCCGGGGGGGAGGACGAGCAGTACTTC
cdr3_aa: CSAGGEDEQYF

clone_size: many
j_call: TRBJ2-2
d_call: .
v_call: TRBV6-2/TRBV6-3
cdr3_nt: TGTGCCAGCAGTGTTGTAGGGCCTCGCGGGGAGCTGTTTTTT
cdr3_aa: CASSVVGPRGELFF